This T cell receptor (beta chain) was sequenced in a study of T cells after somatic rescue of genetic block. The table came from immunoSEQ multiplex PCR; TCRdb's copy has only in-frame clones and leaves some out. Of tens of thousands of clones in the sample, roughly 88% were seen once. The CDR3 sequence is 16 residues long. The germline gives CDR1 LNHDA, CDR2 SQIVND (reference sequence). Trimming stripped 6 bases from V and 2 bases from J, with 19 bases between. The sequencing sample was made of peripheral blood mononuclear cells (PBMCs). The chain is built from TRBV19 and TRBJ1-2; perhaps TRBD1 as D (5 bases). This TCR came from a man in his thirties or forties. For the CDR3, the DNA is TGTGCCAGTAGCGGGACCGCTCTCGGGTTGAACTATGGCTACACCTTC. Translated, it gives CASSGTALGLNYGYTF.